The 20 T cell receptor beta chains given below trace back to one sample, sequenced in a study of blood T cell repertoires in COVID-19 (dated by TCRdb to the early 2020s). The library relied on the immunoSEQ multiplex PCR assay. Not all clones reach the TCRdb copy of this immuneACCESS table, which keeps in-frame sequences only. Checked studies attribute under half of the gap to unresolved V genes and leave the rest unexplained. The sample has 70,000 or so clones on record, around 86% of them singletons. Of the sample, around 14% is held by the ten largest clones. Material for sequencing was peripheral blood. The receptors originated from a woman aged 55-70 years with acute or convalescent COVID-19.

V is TRBV6-5 and J is TRBJ2-5; 9 bases fit TRBD1. CDR1 and CDR2 (germline): MNHEY, SVGAGI. The V gene end was trimmed by 6 bases and the J gene end by 3 bases; junction bases not matched to a gene: 8. This CDR3 is built from 15 residues. In DNA, the CDR3 is TGTGCCAGCAGATTTAACCGGGACAGGGAAGAGACCCAGTACTTC. Translated, it gives CASRFNRDREETQYF.

The gene calls are TRBV30 and TRBJ1-2; D unclear. Trimming left V 2 bases short and J 6 bases short, with 13 bases between. This CDR3 is built from 13 residues. The germline gives CDR1 GTSNPN, CDR2 SVGIG (reference sequence). CDR3 loop: CAWSKSHPNGYTF. CDR3 sequence (DNA): TGTGCCTGGAGTAAAAGCCACCCGAATGGCTACACCTTC.

J is TRBJ1-1 and V is TRBV18, with 7 bases that match TRBD1. The CDR3 totals 13 residues. J lost 10 bases, V lost 2 bases, and 7 bases had no gene match. Germline values: CDR1 KGHSH, CDR2 LQKENI. The CDR3 nucleotides read TGTGCCAGCTCACCATGGGACAGCTTTGGAGCTTTCTTT. This gives the protein CASSPWDSFGAFF.

This clone has more than one count but fewer than ten. This sequence joins TRBV11-2 and TRBJ2-7, with D maybe TRBD2 (5 bases). Trimming took 2 bases from V and 5 from J, leaving 19 bases between them. The germline CDR1 and CDR2 sequences are SGHAT and FQNNGV. This CDR3 spans 16 amino acids. In DNA, the CDR3 is TGTGCCAGCAGCTTACTGTTCACCGGGGTATTACACGAGCAGTACTTC. This gives the protein CASSLLFTGVLHEQYF.

This sequence joins TRBV21-1 and TRBJ1-3. TRBV21-1 is a pseudogene. The CDR3 runs to 18 residues. The CDR3 sequence is CASSNLRKSEDSGNTIYF. As DNA, the CDR3 is TGTGCCAGCAGCAATTTACGAAAAAGTGAGGACTCTGGAAACACCATATATTTT.

This clone was counted only a few times. V and J are TRBV7-6 and TRBJ2-7; 7 bases map to TRBD2. This CDR3 region has 15 residues. J was trimmed by 5 bases and V by 4 bases; bases with no gene match: 11. The germline V gene has CDR1 SGHVS and CDR2 FNYEAQ. CDR3 nucleotides: TGTGCCAGCAGCTCCCAAGCAGCGGGGTATGACGAGCAGTACTTC. Translation gives CASSSQAAGYDEQYF.

The chain combines TRBV7-2 with TRBJ1-4, with TRBD1 matching 8 bases. CDR1 and CDR2 (germline): SGHTA, FQGNSA. This CDR3 region has 13 residues. V was pared by 5 bases and J by 8 bases, with 4 bases of the junction left unmatched. CDR3 sequence: CASSPGGVEKLFF. CDR3 in DNA: TGTGCCAGCAGCCCAGGGGGCGTAGAAAAACTGTTTTTT.

For this clone: Other DNA sequences from this sample encode an identical CDR3 as well. The chain uses TRBV5-6 and TRBJ1-5; D is unresolved. V lost 2 bases and J lost 7, with 10 bases in between. Germline CDR1 is SGHDT and CDR2 is YYEEEE. The CDR3 is made up of 13 amino acids. The CDR3 sequence is CASSLGGRQPQHF. The CDR3 coding sequence is TGTGCCAGCAGCTTAGGAGGGAGACAGCCCCAGCATTTT. The full variable domain, completed using reference TRBV5-6 and TRBJ1-5, is DAGVTQSPTHLIKTRGQQVTLRCSPKSGHDTVSWYQQALGQGPQFIFQYYEEEERQRGNFPDRFSGHQFPNYSSELNVNALLLGDSALYLCASSLGGRQPQHFGDGTRLSIL.

Written as DNA, the CDR3 is TGCGCCAGCAGCCAGGGACAAGGGAATTCACCCCTCCACTTT. It yields the protein CASSQGQGNSPLHF. This chain uses TRBV5-1 with TRBJ1-6, with D possibly TRBD1 on 6 matching bases. The CDR3 spans 14 residues. CDR1 SGHRS and CDR2 YFSETQ come from the germline V gene. Trimming stripped 4 bases from V and 7 bases from J, with 12 bases between.

This clone was counted once. The rearrangement uses TRBV28 and TRBJ1-5; a weak D match, TRBD1 (5 bases). V dropped 7 bases and J dropped 0 bases, with 19 bases sitting between them. This CDR3 contains 17 residues. Germline V gene data show CDR1 as MDHEN and CDR2 as SYDVKM. This CDR3 reads CASNSWGGGDSNQPQHF. The CDR3 nucleotides are TGTGCCAGCAACAGCTGGGGGGGAGGGGATAGCAATCAGCCCCAGCATTTT.

The chain recombines TRBV4-1 with TRBJ1-1; 9 nucleotides line up with TRBD1. The CDR3 is 19 amino acids. V gave up 4 bases and J gave up 1 base; unmatched junction bases: 16. From germline, CDR1 is MGHRA and CDR2 YSYEKL. Here the CDR3 DNA reads TGCGCCAGCAGCCTAGGGACAGGGATTGCCGCAAAATGGAACACTGAAGCTTTCTTT. It encodes CASSLGTGIAAKWNTEAFF.

The table lists this clone with a count of one. The genes are TRBV4-2 and TRBJ1-2; D is uncertain. The CDR3 spans 14 residues. V was trimmed by 3 bases and J by 3 bases, leaving 11 bases between them. From germline, CDR1 is LGHNA and CDR2 YNFKEQ. DNA of the CDR3: TGTGCCAGCAGCCACATGCAGGTGGACTATGGCTACACCTTC. It yields the protein CASSHMQVDYGYTF.

A single count supports this clone. The rearrangement links TRBV7-6 to TRBJ2-2, with a tentative D call TRBD1 (5 bases). The CDR3 is made up of 14 amino acids. CDR1 and CDR2 (germline): SGHVS, FNYEAQ. V was shortened by 1 base and J by 6 bases, with 9 bases between the two germline ends. The CDR3 region is CASSLGGAPGELFF. The CDR3 nucleotides are TGTGCCAGCAGCTTAGGTGGGGCCCCCGGGGAGCTGTTTTTT.

The chain uses TRBV5-5 and TRBJ2-7, with D tentatively TRBD1 (5 bases). This CDR3 is built from 14 residues. With 1 base removed from V and 4 bases from J, the gap between germline ends came to 12 bases. Germline V lookup: CDR1 SGHKS, CDR2 YYEKEE (reference sequence). DNA for the CDR3: TGTGCCAGCAGCTTGAGGGGCTCGAAATACGAGCAGTACTTC. As protein: CASSLRGSKYEQYF.

The rearrangement links TRBV2 to TRBJ2-7, with 12 bases identical to TRBD2. This CDR3 region has 16 residues. Per the germline V gene, CDR1 is SNHLY and CDR2 is FYNNEI. V was clipped by 2 bases and J by 6 bases; unmatched bases: 8. CDR3 bases: TGTGCCAGCAGTGAAATTACTAGCGGGGGGCTTCTCGAGCAGTACTTC. Translated: CASSEITSGGLLEQYF.

This clone has just one count. The chain carries TRBV5-5 and TRBJ2-1, with D maybe TRBD1 (7 bases). CDR3 length equals 16 residues. V was clipped by 0 bases and J by 9 bases, with 19 bases between them. CDR1 is SGHKS and CDR2 is YYEKEE in the germline V gene (reference sequence). The CDR3 nucleotides read TGTGCCAGCAGCTTGGTAGAGGTTGCAGGGGGAGGTGAGCAGTTCTTC. Translating it yields CASSLVEVAGGGEQFF. Supplemented by reference TRBV5-5 and TRBJ2-1, the full variable domain reads DAGVTQSPTHLIKTRGQQVTLRCSPISGHKSVSWYQQVLGQGPQFIFQYYEKEERGRGNFPDRFSARQFPNYSSELNVNALLLGDSALYLCASSLVEVAGGGEQFFGPGTRLTVL.

The chain recombines TRBV12-5 with TRBJ2-5, with 8 bases that match TRBD2. Germline lookup yields CDR1 LGHNT and CDR2 FRNRAP. The CDR3 covers 13 residues. Trimming took 5 bases from V and 3 from J; bases not matched to a gene: 2. CDR3 sequence (DNA): TGTGCTAGTGGTCAACTAGCGGAAGAGACCCAGTACTTC. This translates into CASGQLAEETQYF.

This chain uses TRBV27 with TRBJ1-4, with TRBD1 as a possible D gene (6 bases). Trimming pared 5 bases from V and 7 bases from J, leaving 17 bases between. The CDR3 runs 15 residues. The germline gives CDR1 MNHEY, CDR2 SMNVEV (reference sequence). CDR3 bases: TGTGCCAGCAGTCTCAGGGGTGGTCGGGCTGAAAAACTGTTTTTT. Encoded protein: CASSLRGGRAEKLFF.

The rearrangement uses TRBV4-1 and TRBJ1-6; no clear D gene. The germline V and J ends were trimmed by 0 bases and 8 bases, with 8 bases remaining between them. Looked up from germline, CDR1 is MGHRA and CDR2 is YSYEKL. This CDR3 has 14 amino acids. CDR3 in DNA: TGCGCCAGCAGCCAAGAGACGAGGGATTCACCCCTCCACTTT. Its protein is CASSQETRDSPLHF.

The V and J genes are TRBV19 and TRBJ1-5; D is possibly TRBD1 (6 bases). Germline lookup yields CDR1 LNHDA and CDR2 SQIVND (reference sequence). V was trimmed by 5 bases and J by 4 bases, leaving 12 bases between them. The CDR3 extends over 14 amino acids. This chain's CDR3 is CASSAGQFNQPQHF. DNA for the CDR3: TGTGCCAGTAGTGCCGGACAGTTTAATCAGCCCCAGCATTTT.